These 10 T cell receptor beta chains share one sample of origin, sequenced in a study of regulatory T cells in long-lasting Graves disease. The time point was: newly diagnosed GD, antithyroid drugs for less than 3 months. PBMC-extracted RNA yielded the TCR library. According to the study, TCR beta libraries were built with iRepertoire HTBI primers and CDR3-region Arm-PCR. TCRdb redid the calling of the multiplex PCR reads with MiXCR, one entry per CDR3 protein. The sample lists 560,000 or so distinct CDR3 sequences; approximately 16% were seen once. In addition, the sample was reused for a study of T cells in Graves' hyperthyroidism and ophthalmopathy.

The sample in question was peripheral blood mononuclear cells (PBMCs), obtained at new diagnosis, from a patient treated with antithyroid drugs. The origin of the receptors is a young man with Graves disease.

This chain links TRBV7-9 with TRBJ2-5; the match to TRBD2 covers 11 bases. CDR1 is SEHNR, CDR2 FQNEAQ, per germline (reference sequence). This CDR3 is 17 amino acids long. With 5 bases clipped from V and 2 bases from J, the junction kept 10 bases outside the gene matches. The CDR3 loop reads CASSPRLAGSEQETQYF. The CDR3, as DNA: TGTGCCAGCAGCCCCCGACTAGCGGGATCCGAACAAGAGACCCAGTACTTC.

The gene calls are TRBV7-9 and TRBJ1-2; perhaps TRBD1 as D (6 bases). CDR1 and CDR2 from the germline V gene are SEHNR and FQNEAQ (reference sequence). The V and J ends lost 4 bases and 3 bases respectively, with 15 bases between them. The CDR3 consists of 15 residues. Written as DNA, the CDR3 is TGTGCCAGCAGCTCCCGGGACAACCTTCACTATGGCTACACCTTC. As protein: CASSSRDNLHYGYTF.

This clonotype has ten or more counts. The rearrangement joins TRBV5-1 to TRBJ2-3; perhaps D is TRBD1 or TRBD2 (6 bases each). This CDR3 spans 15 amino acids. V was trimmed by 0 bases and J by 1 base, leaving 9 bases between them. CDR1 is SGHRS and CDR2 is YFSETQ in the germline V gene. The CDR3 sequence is CASSLARGGTDTQYF. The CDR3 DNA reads TGCGCCAGCAGCTTGGCTAGGGGGGGCACAGATACGCAGTATTTT.

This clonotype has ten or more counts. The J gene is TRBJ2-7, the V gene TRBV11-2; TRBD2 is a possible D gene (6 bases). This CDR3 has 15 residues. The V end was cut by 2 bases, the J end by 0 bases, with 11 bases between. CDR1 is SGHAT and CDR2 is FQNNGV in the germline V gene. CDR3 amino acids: CASSLLGGPSYEQYF. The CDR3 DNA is TGTGCCAGCAGCTTACTTGGAGGGCCCTCCTACGAGCAGTACTTC. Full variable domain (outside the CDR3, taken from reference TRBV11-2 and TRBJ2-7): EAGVAQSPRYKIIEKRQSVAFWCNPISGHATLYWYQQILGQGPKLLIQFQNNGVVDDSQLPKDRFSAERLKGVDSTLKIQPAKLEDSAVYLCASSLLGGPSYEQYFGPGTRLTVT.

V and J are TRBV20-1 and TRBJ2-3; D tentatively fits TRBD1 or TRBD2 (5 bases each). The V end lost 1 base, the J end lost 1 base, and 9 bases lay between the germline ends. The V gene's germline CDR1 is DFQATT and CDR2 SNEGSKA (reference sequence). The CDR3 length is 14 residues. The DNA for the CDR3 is TGCAGTGCTAGAGGAGGGGTTGGCACAGATACGCAGTATTTT. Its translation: CSARGGVGTDTQYF.

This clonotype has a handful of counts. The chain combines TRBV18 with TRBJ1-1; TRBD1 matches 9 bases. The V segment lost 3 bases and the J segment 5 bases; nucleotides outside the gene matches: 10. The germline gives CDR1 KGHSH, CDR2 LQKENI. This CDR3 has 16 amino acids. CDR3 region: CASSPAAGQGGTEAFF. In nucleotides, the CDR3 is TGTGCCAGCTCACCCGCTGCGGGACAGGGAGGAACTGAAGCTTTCTTT.

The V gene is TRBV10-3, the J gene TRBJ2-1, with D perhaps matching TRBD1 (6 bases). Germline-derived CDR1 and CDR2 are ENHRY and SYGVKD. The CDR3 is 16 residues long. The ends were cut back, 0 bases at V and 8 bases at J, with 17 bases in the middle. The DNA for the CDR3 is TGTGCCATCAGTGAGTCGCCGGGCAGGGCAGGGGATGAGCAGTTCTTC. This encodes CAISESPGRAGDEQFF.

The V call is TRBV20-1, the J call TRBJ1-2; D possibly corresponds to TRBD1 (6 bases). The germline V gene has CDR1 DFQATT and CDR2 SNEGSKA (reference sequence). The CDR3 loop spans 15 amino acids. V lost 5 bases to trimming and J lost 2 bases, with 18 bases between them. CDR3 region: CSAPEGGRRNYGYTF. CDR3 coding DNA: TGCAGTGCTCCCGAGGGGGGAAGAAGGAACTATGGCTACACCTTC.

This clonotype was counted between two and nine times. The CDR3 reads CAWGYGQGATEAFF. The CDR3 DNA reads as TGTGCCTGGGGATATGGACAGGGGGCGACTGAAGCTTTCTTT. This chain connects TRBV30 to TRBJ1-1, with 11 positions matching TRBD1. Germline V CDR1 and CDR2: GTSNPN, SVGIG (reference sequence). Trimming at V came to 5 bases and at J to 5 bases, leaving 7 bases not matched to a gene. This CDR3 spans 14 amino acids. Full variable domain (outside the CDR3, taken from reference TRBV30 and TRBJ1-1): SQTIHQWPATLVQPVGSPLSLECTVEGTSNPNLYWYRQAAGRGLQLLFYSVGIGQISSEVPQNLSASRPQDRQFILSSKKLLLSDSGFYLCAWGYGQGATEAFFGQGTRLTVV.

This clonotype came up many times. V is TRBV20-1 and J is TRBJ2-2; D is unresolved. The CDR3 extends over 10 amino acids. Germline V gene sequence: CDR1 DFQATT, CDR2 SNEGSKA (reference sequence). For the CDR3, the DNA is TGCAAAGGAAGCACCGGGGAGCTGTTTTTT. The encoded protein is CKGSTGELFF.